Sequencing of this T cell receptor beta chain was carried out in a study of blood T cell repertoires in COVID-19. The CDR3 consists of 16 residues. V lost 0 bases, J lost 3 bases, and 2 bases stayed unmatched. The germline gives CDR1 SGDLS, CDR2 YYNGEE. The table came from immunoSEQ multiplex PCR; TCRdb's copy has only in-frame clones and leaves some out. Of about 340,000 clones listed, about 90% are singletons. This TCR came from a woman under 30 who had recovered from COVID-19. This sequence joins TRBV9 and TRBJ2-3; 12 bases are shared with TRBD2. Material: peripheral blood. The CDR3 DNA reads TGTGCCAGCAGCGTAGGGGGGACTAGCGGGACAGATACGCAGTATTTT. Protein sequence: CASSVGGTSGTDTQYF. Full variable domain (outside the CDR3, taken from reference TRBV9 and TRBJ2-3): DSGVTQTPKHLITATGQRVTLRCSPRSGDLSVYWYQQSLDQGLQFLIQYYNGEERAKGNILERFSAQQFPDLHSELNLSSLELGDSALYFCASSVGGTSGTDTQYFGPGTRLTVL.